Following are 9 T cell receptor beta chains from one sample sequenced in a study of shared clonotypes between healthy human individuals. Only in-frame clones appear in the TCRdb table, and some are missing; sequencing was by immunoSEQ multiplex PCR. The table records roughly 2.5 million clones, around 90% of them present only once. The sequenced sample consisted of naive CD4+ T cells sorted from blood. As for subset: CD45RA+ positively selected. The source is a man younger than 35 in good health.

V and J are TRBV30 and TRBJ1-1; D is possibly TRBD1 (6 bases). Germline V lookup: CDR1 GTSNPN, CDR2 SVGIG (reference sequence). The ends were cut back, 0 bases at V and 11 bases at J, with 19 bases in the middle. The CDR3 has 14 residues. In DNA, the CDR3 is TGTGCCTGGAGTGTATGGGACAAGGGGAATTCCGCTTTCTTT. This encodes CAWSVWDKGNSAFF.

This clone was seen just once. The chain joins TRBV4-1 to TRBJ2-3; the D gene is possibly TRBD1 (5 bases). The germline CDR1 and CDR2 sequences are MGHRA and YSYEKL. Trimming pared 0 bases from V and 5 bases from J, leaving 21 bases between. The CDR3 loop spans 18 amino acids. The CDR3 region is CASSQDGPVLFQGDTQYF. In nucleotides, the CDR3 is TGCGCCAGCAGCCAAGACGGCCCGGTCCTATTCCAGGGAGATACGCAGTATTTT.

This clone was seen a single time. The V gene is TRBV29-1, the J gene TRBJ2-1, with 8 positions matching TRBD2. CDR1 and CDR2 (germline): SQVTM, ANQGSEA. J was trimmed by 1 base and V by 5 bases; bases with no gene match: 7. The CDR3 length is 15 residues. The CDR3 sequence: CSVLSRGRSYNEQFF. The CDR3 bases are TGCAGCGTTCTTTCTCGCGGGAGGTCCTACAATGAGCAGTTCTTC.

The chain is built from TRBV5-6 and TRBJ2-1; 10 bases align to TRBD2. The CDR3 runs to 15 residues. Germline V gives CDR1 SGHDT, CDR2 YYEEEE. With 2 bases clipped from V and 7 bases from J, the junction kept 6 bases outside the gene matches. CDR3 nucleotide sequence: TGTGCCAGCAGCTTTGCTAGCGGGAGCAAGAATGAGCAGTTCTTC. It is translated as CASSFASGSKNEQFF.

This chain links TRBV19 with TRBJ1-5; 8 nucleotides match TRBD1. The germline V gene has CDR1 LNHDA and CDR2 SQIVND (reference sequence). The CDR3 is made up of 19 amino acids. Trimming cost V 6 bases and J 0 bases; bases outside gene matches: 16. The CDR3 loop reads CASSVQPGQVLYSNQPQHF. The DNA of the CDR3 is TGTGCCAGTAGCGTACAACCGGGACAGGTTCTTTATAGCAATCAGCCCCAGCATTTT.

The chain uses TRBV11-2 and TRBJ2-1, with TRBD2 identical over 12 bases. The CDR3 is made up of 15 amino acids. The germline CDR1 and CDR2 sequences are SGHAT and FQNNGV. After removal of 6 bases from V and 1 base from J, the junction contained 1 base not matched to a gene. CDR3 in amino acids: CASSGLAGSYNEQFF. CDR3 coding DNA: TGTGCCAGCAGTGGACTAGCGGGGTCCTACAATGAGCAGTTCTTC.

The genes are TRBV27 and TRBJ1-6; no firm D call. Germline CDR1 and CDR2: MNHEY and SMNVEV (reference sequence). Trimming removed 6 bases from V and 0 bases from J, with 12 bases in between. CDR3 length: 16 residues. The DNA of the CDR3 is TGTGCCAGCAGCCGAGGACGCGCCTCCTATAATTCACCCCTCCACTTT. Translated, it gives CASSRGRASYNSPLHF.

The gene calls are TRBV4-3 and TRBJ1-4; possible D gene TRBD1, 5 bases. Per the germline V gene, CDR1 is LGHNA and CDR2 is YSLEER. The CDR3 consists of 17 residues. The V end lost 1 base, the J end lost 3 bases, and 15 bases lay between the germline ends. The CDR3 loop is CASSQVAGARSNEKLFF. The CDR3 region has the DNA TGCGCCAGCAGCCAAGTCGCCGGGGCGAGGTCTAATGAAAAACTGTTTTTT.

The V call is TRBV7-9, the J call TRBJ2-5; D gene ambiguous. Germline V CDR1 and CDR2: SEHNR, FQNEAQ (reference sequence). The CDR3 extends over 15 amino acids. V shed 2 bases and J shed 5 bases, with 15 bases lying between them. The CDR3 loop reads CASSLSTASRETQYF. The DNA for the CDR3 is TGTGCCAGCAGCTTATCCACAGCCTCTCGGGAGACCCAGTACTTC.